Below are 17 T cell receptor beta chains sequenced from a single sample in a study of blood T cell repertoires in COVID-19. This table comes from immunoSEQ multiplex PCR, and its TCRdb copy is limited to in-frame clones, with some not included. The sample shows about 370,000 clones, around 87% of them seen only once. The sample consisted of peripheral blood. The receptors stem from a woman aged 30 to 39 with COVID-19, enrolled during active disease.

V usage is TRBV13 and J usage is TRBJ2-2; maybe TRBD2 (6 bases). The germline V gene has CDR1 PRHDT and CDR2 FYEKMQ (reference sequence). This CDR3 region has 15 residues. Trimming cost V 5 bases and J 5 bases, with 15 bases left between them. CDR3 protein: CASSPNGGETGELFF. DNA for the CDR3: TGTGCCAGCAGCCCCAACGGGGGTGAAACCGGGGAGCTGTTTTTT.

V is TRBV30 and J is TRBJ1-1, with TRBD1 matching 8 bases. This CDR3 is 13 amino acids long. Germline V gene data show CDR1 as GTSNPN and CDR2 as SVGIG (reference sequence). Trimming at V came to 3 bases and at J to 7 bases, leaving 7 bases not matched to a gene. The CDR3 bases are TGTGCCTGGAGCCCGGACAGGGAAGTTGAAGCTTTCTTT. Translation: CAWSPDREVEAFF.

The V gene is TRBV24-1, the J gene TRBJ2-5; D possibly corresponds to TRBD1 (5 bases). V gave up 4 bases and J gave up 5 bases, with 13 bases separating them. The CDR3 loop spans 14 amino acids. The germline CDR1 and CDR2 sequences are KGHDR and SFDVKD. The chain's CDR3 is CATSDGHLRETQYF. The CDR3 coding sequence is TGTGCCACCAGTGACGGACATCTCCGGGAGACCCAGTACTTC.

The chain recombines TRBV5-4 with TRBJ1-2; the D gene is possibly TRBD1 (5 bases). V gave up 0 bases and J gave up 3 bases, with 15 bases separating them. The length of the CDR3 is 16 residues. Germline V CDR1 and CDR2: SGHNT, YYREEE (reference sequence). CDR3 protein: CASSLGPGEEYYGYTF. DNA for the CDR3: TGTGCCAGCAGCTTGGGTCCGGGGGAGGAGTACTATGGCTACACCTTC.

The chain has TRBV5-4 and TRBJ2-5; 7 nucleotides agree with TRBD1. V lost 3 bases, J lost 5 bases, and 10 bases stayed unmatched. This CDR3 contains 15 residues. CDR1 and CDR2 from the germline V gene are SGHNT and YYREEE (reference sequence). The CDR3 bases are TGTGCCAGCAGCTGGGGACAGAAGTATTGGGAGACCCAGTACTTC. It translates to CASSWGQKYWETQYF.

The J gene is TRBJ2-5, the V gene TRBV28, with 9 bases identical to TRBD2. The V gene end was trimmed by 4 bases and the J gene end by 5 bases; junction bases not matched to a gene: 11. The CDR3 is 16 residues long. Per germline, CDR1 MDHEN and CDR2 SYDVKM. The CDR3 reads CASSYSGRGVRETQYF. CDR3 in DNA: TGTGCCAGCAGTTATAGCGGGAGAGGGGTCCGGGAGACCCAGTACTTC.

This chain uses TRBV7-2 with TRBJ2-6; D uncertain. Germline CDR1 reads SGHTA; CDR2 reads FQGNSA. Trimming cost V 2 bases and J 10 bases, with 9 bases left between them. The CDR3 sequence is 13 residues long. The DNA of the CDR3 is TGTGCCAGCAGCTTATTGCAGAGGAACGTCCTGACTTTC. Encoded protein: CASSLLQRNVLTF.

The chain employs TRBV27 and TRBJ1-1; the D gene is possibly TRBD1 (6 bases). The CDR3 has 16 residues. Germline V gene lookup returns CDR1 MNHEY and CDR2 SMNVEV (reference sequence). Trimming removed 5 bases at V and 1 base at J, with 17 bases between. CDR3 DNA sequence: TGTGCCAGCAGTGACCCTACAGGGCGCCCGAACACTGAAGCTTTCTTT. Translated, it gives CASSDPTGRPNTEAFF.

This clone was observed once. The chain combines TRBV6-7 with TRBJ2-7; TRBD1 agrees at 11 bases. TRBV6-7 is placed among ORFs of uncertain function. V gave up 0 bases and J gave up 6 bases; unmatched junction bases: 10. The CDR3 is 17 amino acids. As DNA, the CDR3 is TGTGCCAGCAGTTACTCAGGACAGGGGGCCACCGACTGCGAGCAGTACTTC. This gives the protein CASSYSGQGATDCEQYF.

The DNA of the CDR3 is TGTGCCGATACCAAGACAGGGTCTCGATTGAACACTGAAGCTTTCTTT. The encoded protein is CADTKTGSRLNTEAFF. The chain has TRBV11-3 and TRBJ1-1, with 7 bases lining up with TRBD1. The CDR3 totals 16 residues. V was pared by 11 bases and J by 0 bases, with 15 bases of the junction left unmatched. The germline V gene has CDR1 SGHNT and CDR2 YENEEA. The entire variable domain, with the rest obtained from reference TRBV11-3 and TRBJ1-1, is as follows: EAGVVQSPRYKIIEKKQPVAFWCNPISGHNTLYWYLQNLGQGPELLIRYENEEAVDDSQLPKDRFSAERLKGVDSTLKIQPAELGDSAVYLCADTKTGSRLNTEAFFGQGTRLTVV.

The gene calls are TRBV5-4 and TRBJ2-5, with a weak D call TRBD2 (6 bases). Trimming removed 6 bases from V and 5 bases from J, with 17 bases in between. CDR1 is SGHNT, CDR2 YYREEE, per germline (reference sequence). This CDR3 is 14 amino acids long. CDR3 amino acids: CASTLGGIGETQYF. In DNA form, the CDR3 reads TGTGCCAGCACCCTGGGGGGTATCGGGGAGACCCAGTACTTC.

Turning to this clone: This may stem from a read error, because a much larger clone lies one nucleotide away. The sample contains more than one DNA sequence encoding this CDR3. The V and J genes are TRBV2 and TRBJ2-7; weak D call: TRBD2 (5 bases). CDR3 size: 12 residues. V was clipped by 1 base and J by 4 bases, with 5 bases between them. Germline CDR1 is SNHLY and CDR2 is FYNNEI. The CDR3 loop is CASSEGGYEQYF. The CDR3 DNA follows: TGTGCCAGCAGTGAAGGCGGGTACGAGCAGTACTTC. Combining the CDR3 with reference TRBV2 and TRBJ2-7 gives the whole variable domain EPEVTQTPSHQVTQMGQEVILRCVPISNHLYFYWYRQILGQKVEFLVSFYNNEISEKSEIFDDQFSVERPDGSNFTLKIRSTKLEDSAMYFCASSEGGYEQYFGPGTRLTVT.

This clone was observed a few times. The J gene is TRBJ1-1, the V gene TRBV7-9; TRBD1 might be the D (5 bases). The CDR3 is made up of 18 amino acids. The ends were cut back, 1 base at V and 3 bases at J, with 21 bases in the middle. The germline V gene has CDR1 SEHNR and CDR2 FQNEAQ (reference sequence). In DNA form, the CDR3 reads TGTGCCAGCAGCTTAGACGGCGGGATTTGGGGCGTGGACACTGAAGCTTTCTTT. Its protein product is CASSLDGGIWGVDTEAFF. The whole variable domain, filled in from reference TRBV7-9 and TRBJ1-1, reads DTGVSQNPRHKITKRGQNVTFRCDPISEHNRLYWYRQTLGQGPEFLTYFQNEAQLEKSRLLSDRFSAERPKGSFSTLEIQRTEQGDSAMYLCASSLDGGIWGVDTEAFFGQGTRLTVV.

The chain has TRBV30 and TRBJ2-3; D is unresolved. The CDR3 runs 12 residues. Germline values: CDR1 GTSNPN, CDR2 SVGIG (reference sequence). The ends were cut back, 5 bases at V and 0 bases at J, with 6 bases in the middle. The CDR3 sequence is CAWLVSTDTQYF. CDR3 in DNA: TGTGCCTGGCTCGTTAGCACAGATACGCAGTATTTT.

The V call is TRBV10-2, the J call TRBJ1-5; TRBD1 aligns across 8 bases. Trimming removed 2 bases from V and 6 bases from J; junction bases left unmatched: 3. Germline-derived CDR1 and CDR2 are WSHSY and SAAADI. The CDR3 consists of 14 residues. CDR3 coding DNA: TGCGCCAGCAGTGAGCAGGGGGCGATTCAGCCCCAGCATTTT. As protein: CASSEQGAIQPQHF.

The chain joins TRBV28 to TRBJ2-5, with a possible D match to TRBD2 (5 bases). The CDR3 is 12 amino acids. The germline V gene has CDR1 MDHEN and CDR2 SYDVKM. Trimming stripped 6 bases from V and 5 bases from J, with 10 bases between. CDR3 sequence: CASRGVHETQYF. DNA for the CDR3: TGTGCCAGCAGGGGAGTGCACGAGACCCAGTACTTC.

The chain combines TRBV28 with TRBJ2-2; TRBD2 might be the D (5 bases). Germline CDR1 and CDR2: MDHEN and SYDVKM. The CDR3 sequence is 12 residues long. Deletions cut 10 bases from V and 2 bases from J, with 8 bases between. CDR3 residues: CATGVNTGELFF. The CDR3, as DNA: TGTGCCACCGGGGTTAACACCGGGGAGCTGTTTTTT.